By proportion, the clone carrying this T cell receptor (beta chain) is medium-sized. Its cognate antigen is unknown. Per germline, CDR1 MDHEN and CDR2 SYDVKM. The CDR3 contains 12 residues. Trimming removed 2 bases at V and 9 bases at J, with 8 bases between. These data belong to a study of CD4 T cell repertoires in COVID-19. Study context: CFSE-low cells expanded less than 13 days with IL-2, then restimulated with other coronavirus spikes. The study, taken as a whole, reports: SARS-CoV and/or HKU1 spike cultures shared between roughly 6 and 28% of SARS-CoV-2 clonotypes.

The table came from immunoSEQ multiplex PCR; TCRdb's copy has only in-frame clones and leaves some out. Of about 460 clones listed, 15% to 20% are singletons. The chain carries TRBV28 and TRBJ2-1; tentatively, D is TRBD2 (5 bases). This receptor was identified in a human donor who had COVID-19. The specimen comprised memory CD4+ T cells, cultured in vitro, sampled after recovery from COVID-19. The CDR3 bases are TGTGCCAGCAGTTTAGGGGAGCGTGAGCAGTTCTTC. It encodes CASSLGEREQFF.